This T cell receptor (beta chain) was sequenced for a study of lymphopenia after photon versus proton radiotherapy. Findings of the study overall: Post-nadir diversity loss with photons came from oligoclonal expansion, particularly CD8+ Temra cells. Post-nadir TCR diversity decline inversely tracked overall survival among those who died. Relative stability marked proton patients; photon patients lost diversity and naive cells.

Clones were read by immunoSEQ multiplex PCR, and TCRdb kept only the in-frame ones, dropping some. The sample has 25,000 to 30,000 clones, about four fifths seen once; the top ten hold approximately 4%. Note on this clone: What it binds is unknown.

This sequence originates from a woman between 45 and 60 years old with pancreatic cancer. The sequencing here drew on peripheral blood, taken from a patient treated with photon-based radiotherapy.

The CDR3 DNA follows: TGTGCCAGCAGCAGGGGGGGAAACCCCTTAACCCGGAGCTACACCTTC. Its translation: CASSRGGNPLTRSYTF. This rearrangement joins TRBV21-1 to TRBJ1-2. TRBV21-1 is shown as a pseudogene. The CDR3 spans 16 residues.